Listed here is a single T cell receptor (beta chain). The target of this receptor is not known. No clone much larger than this one lies a single base away; base qualities are absent. The sample originates from a study of blood T cell repertoires in COVID-19 (dated by TCRdb to the early 2020s). About the investigation overall: The collaborator samples originated in the United States, Italy and Spain and spanned the acute and convalescent phases of COVID-19. The material from the prospective study consisted of cDNA or gDNA derived from T cells, B-cell-depleted T cells, or PBMCs. Deeply sampled blood TCRbeta repertoires from subjects exposed to, actively infected with, or recovered from COVID-19 were included in the dataset. A freely available public database, intended as a resource for researchers studying the immune response to SARS-CoV-2, is where the repertoires were released. Samples came from the ongoing ImmuneRACE study (first 160 participants) plus 1,254 subjects from 6 global collaborators. A de-identified subject ID, COVID-19 status, age in years and sex were almost always included in the sample metadata. Where HLA class I and class II types were available, the types were taken from metadata supplied by the sample provider, not from assay-based typing.

The CDR3 runs 17 residues from the cysteine to the phenylalanine. The only DNA kept is the CDR3, 51 bases in frame from the first base. Based on the germline V gene, the CDR1 and CDR2 sequences are SGDLS and YYNGEE. V is shortened by 0 bases, J by 0 bases, and the region joining them spans 15 bases. In Seattle, one collaborating source enrolled patients while the infection was active and tracked those patients longitudinally over the course of disease. The collaborating institutions used their own protocols to collect whole blood in K2EDTA tubes. For TCRbeta analysis, collaborators shipped samples in one of three forms: frozen whole blood, isolated PBMCs, or DNA extracted from either of those sample types. What the study reported, not specific to this receptor: The quantity of clinical and demographic metadata differed by source and by participant and was supplied without curation.

The immunoSEQ Assay, a bias-controlled multiplex PCR, was used to amplify TCRbeta CDR3 regions from genomic DNA. The authors' analysis ran thus. Within the assay, amplification of reference gene primers was used to estimate how many nucleated cells each sample contained. Sequence reads were collapsed and filtered to measure the absolute abundance of every unique TCRbeta CDR3 rearrangement. For each sample, productive Simpson clonality was calculated as the square root of Simpson's diversity index across productive rearrangements. TCRdb took this table from immuneACCESS and kept in-frame rearrangements with V and J called. Such tables lack part of the clones; where checked against another copy, unresolved V genes explain under half of the gap, and the rest is unexplained. V and J calls and clone size are those listed in that table; D and trimming were worked out from the DNA. This sample gives about 320,000 clones in total; roughly 86% of them show up just once. Of the sample, roughly 11% is held by the ten largest clones.

Sequencing used peripheral blood. The receptor's source is a woman in her 30s with COVID-19, enrolled during active disease. The V and J genes are TRBV9 and TRBJ1-2; the D region possibly corresponds to TRBD1 (5 bases align). CDR3 sequence: CASSVAGAGRANYGYTF. The DNA sequence reads TGTGCCAGCAGCGTAGCTGGGGCAGGGCGAGCTAACTATGGCTACACCTTC.